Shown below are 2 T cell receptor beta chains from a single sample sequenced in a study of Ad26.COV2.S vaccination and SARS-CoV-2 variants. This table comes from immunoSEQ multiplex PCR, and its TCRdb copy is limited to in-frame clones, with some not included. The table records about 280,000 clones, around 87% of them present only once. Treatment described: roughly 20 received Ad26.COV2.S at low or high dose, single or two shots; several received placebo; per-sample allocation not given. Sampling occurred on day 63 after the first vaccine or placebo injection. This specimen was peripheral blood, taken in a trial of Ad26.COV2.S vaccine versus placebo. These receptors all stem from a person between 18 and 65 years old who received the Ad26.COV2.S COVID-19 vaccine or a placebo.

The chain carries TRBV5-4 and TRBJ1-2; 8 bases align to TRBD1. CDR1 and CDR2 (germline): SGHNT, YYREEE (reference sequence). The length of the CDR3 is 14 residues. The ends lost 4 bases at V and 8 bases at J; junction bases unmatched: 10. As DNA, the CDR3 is TGTGCCAGCAGCAACCGACAGGGGATTGGAGGCTACACCTTC. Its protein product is CASSNRQGIGGYTF.

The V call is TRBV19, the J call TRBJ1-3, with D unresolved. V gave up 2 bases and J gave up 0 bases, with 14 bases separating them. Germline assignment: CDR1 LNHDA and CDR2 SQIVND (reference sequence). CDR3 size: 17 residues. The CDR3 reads CASSILQTHNSGNTIYF. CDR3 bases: TGTGCCAGTAGTATACTCCAAACACATAACTCTGGAAACACCATATATTTT.